This entry features one TCR beta chain sequence. A multiplex PCR was run with 60 Vbeta primers and 13 Jbeta primers. Produced via immunoSEQ multiplex PCR; TCRdb's table is partial and in-frame only. This sample has under 200,000 clones, with about 80% found just once. This sample was taken from a study of cytomegalovirus exposure and HLA in healthy donors. Germline values: CDR1 SGHDT, CDR2 YYEEEE. The germline V and J ends were trimmed by 4 bases and 9 bases, with 16 bases remaining between them. This CDR3 has 13 residues. The sequence came from a man aged 35 to 55 in good health and CMV-seronegative. The sample taken for sequencing was PBMCs. The chain links TRBV5-6 to TRBJ2-5; maybe TRBD1 (6 bases). Written as DNA, the CDR3 is TGTGCCAGCAGCGGTAAAAACAGGGTTTCCCAGTACTTC. This encodes CASSGKNRVSQYF.